This T cell receptor beta chain is from a study of blood T cell repertoires in COVID-19. Overall study: The study drew acute and convalescent COVID-19 samples from the United States, Italy and Spain. The analysed material was cDNA or gDNA that came from T cells, B-cell-depleted T cells, or PBMCs.

How the authors handled the data: Estimated nucleated cell counts came from reference gene primer amplification. Assay used: immunoSEQ multiplex PCR; TCRdb lists only in-frame clones, some missing. That table furnishes V, J and clone size, whereas the DNA furnished D and trimming. The data contain 150,000 to 200,000 clones, approximately 80% of them seen just once; the ten biggest clones take up 2.9%. Trimming took off 4 bases at V and 8 bases at J, with 9 bases between the two ends. CDR1 and CDR2 from the germline V gene are LGHDT and YNNKEL (reference sequence). This CDR3 has 12 residues. The sequencing input was peripheral blood. The clonotype comes from a woman in her sixties with acute or convalescent COVID-19. The chain joins TRBV3-1 (or the pseudogene TRBV3-2) to TRBJ2-4; D might be TRBD2 (5 bases). CDR3 sequence (DNA): TGTGCCAGCAGCCGCGCCGGGGACATTCAGTACTTC. Translation gives CASSRAGDIQYF.